These 27 T cell receptor beta chains share one sample of origin, sequenced in a study of vaccination and CD4 T cells after COVID-19. Their target antigens are unknown. Treatment of the sample: approximately nine-day PBMC culture with coronavirus spike peptide pools or control peptides (ViraFEST assay). At the Johns Hopkins FTIC core, DNA taken from cultured CD4+ T cells was sequenced by way of the Oncomine TCR Beta short-read assay. TCRdb re-called the PCR reads through MiXCR, storing one row per CDR3 protein. The table has 15,000 to 20,000 distinct CDR3 sequences, less than 40% seen once. Sample: cultured CD4+ T cells from blood. Receptors originate from a human donor with COVID-19.

This clonotype has only a few counts. The rearrangement joins TRBV7-9 to TRBJ2-3; TRBD1 matches at 10 bases. Losses at the gene ends were 5 bases for V and 6 bases for J; bases not matched to a gene: 11. This CDR3 contains 16 residues. Germline CDR1 and CDR2: SEHNR and FQNEAQ (reference sequence). CDR3 loop: CASSASGTGAHDTQYF. CDR3 nucleotide sequence: TGTGCCAGCAGCGCTTCTGGGACAGGGGCCCACGATACGCAGTATTTT.

This clonotype was picked up a small number of times. The CDR3 DNA follows: TGCAGTGCCAGCCAGAGCGCAGATACGCAGTATTTT. Its translation: CSASQSADTQYF. This chain joins TRBV20-1 and TRBJ2-3; D uncertain. The germline V and J ends were trimmed by 6 bases and 4 bases, with 11 bases remaining between them. The germline V gene encodes CDR1 DFQATT and CDR2 SNEGSKA (reference sequence). This CDR3 is 12 amino acids long.

This clonotype has only a few counts. The genes are TRBV7-2 and TRBJ2-5; 10 positions agree with TRBD2. Germline CDR1 reads SGHTA; CDR2 reads FQGNSA. V lost 1 base, J lost 5 bases, and 7 bases stayed unmatched. This CDR3 comprises 16 residues. The CDR3, as DNA: TGTGCCAGCAGCTTAGATAGCGGGGGGCCGTTGGAGACCCAGTACTTC. This codes for CASSLDSGGPLETQYF.

The chain is built from TRBV5-1 and TRBJ1-1, with D uncertain. The CDR3 totals 15 residues. Germline CDR1 is SGHRS and CDR2 is YFSETQ. The V gene lost 0 bases and the J gene lost 1 base, with 10 bases spanning the gap. CDR3 residues: CASSLGHPSNTEAFF. Here the CDR3 DNA reads TGCGCCAGCAGCTTGGGACATCCTTCGAACACTGAAGCTTTCTTT.

The V call is TRBV28, the J call TRBJ2-2, with 12 bases identical to TRBD2. Germline CDR1 is MDHEN and CDR2 is SYDVKM. After removal of 5 bases from V and 1 base from J, the junction contained 5 bases not matched to a gene. The length of the CDR3 is 17 residues. The CDR3 DNA reads TGTGCCAGCAGTCCAGGACTAGCGGGGAAGAACACCGGGGAGCTGTTTTTT. It translates to CASSPGLAGKNTGELFF.

This chain connects TRBV19 to TRBJ2-7; the D gene is possibly TRBD1 (6 bases). Germline V gene sequence: CDR1 LNHDA, CDR2 SQIVND (reference sequence). The CDR3 sequence is 15 residues long. The V end was cut by 4 bases, the J end by 2 bases, with 15 bases between. CDR3 nucleotide sequence: TGTGCCAGTAGTACCCGGGACAAGGGGGCCTACGAGCAGTACTTC. Translating gives CASSTRDKGAYEQYF. Based on the CDR3 plus reference TRBV19 and TRBJ2-7, the full variable domain is DGGITQSPKYLFRKEGQNVTLSCEQNLNHDAMYWYRQDPGQGLRLIYYSQIVNDFQKGDIAEGYSVSREKKESFPLTVTSAQKNPTAFYLCASSTRDKGAYEQYFGPGTRLTVT.

The chain is built from TRBV7-2 and TRBJ2-3, with TRBD2 as a possible D gene (6 bases). The V and J ends lost 5 bases and 3 bases respectively, with 15 bases between them. The CDR3 consists of 15 residues. In germline, CDR1 is SGHTA, CDR2 FQGNSA. The CDR3 DNA reads TGTGCCAGCAGCCCGACTAGGGTTAAAACAGATACGCAGTATTTT. The encoded protein is CASSPTRVKTDTQYF.

This clonotype occurred a few times. The chain links TRBV11-3 to TRBJ1-2; the D is unclear. Germline V lookup: CDR1 SGHNT, CDR2 YENEEA. The CDR3 sequence is 12 residues long. Trimming shortened V by 5 bases and J by 9 bases, and 13 bases separated the two germline ends. The CDR3 sequence: CASSPQEQRYTF. CDR3 in DNA: TGTGCCAGCAGCCCACAAGAGCAGCGCTACACCTTC. The full variable domain, completed using reference TRBV11-3 and TRBJ1-2, is EAGVVQSPRYKIIEKKQPVAFWCNPISGHNTLYWYLQNLGQGPELLIRYENEEAVDDSQLPKDRFSAERLKGVDSTLKIQPAELGDSAVYLCASSPQEQRYTFGSGTRLTVV.

There are a few counts of this clonotype. The rearrangement joins TRBV20-1 to TRBJ1-3; D unclear. Trimming shortened V by 0 bases and J by 0 bases, and 9 bases separated the two germline ends. Germline V gene sequence: CDR1 DFQATT, CDR2 SNEGSKA (reference sequence). This CDR3 has 15 residues. The CDR3 here is CSARDRAASGNTIYF. The CDR3 DNA reads TGCAGTGCTAGAGATAGGGCCGCCTCTGGAAACACCATATATTTT.

This clonotype turned up a few times. The rearrangement joins TRBV20-1 to TRBJ2-3; perhaps TRBD1 as D (5 bases). Trimming pared 1 base from V and 2 bases from J, leaving 16 bases between. The CDR3 has 16 amino acids. CDR1 and CDR2 (germline): DFQATT, SNEGSKA (reference sequence). In nucleotides, the CDR3 is TGCAGTGCTAGAGTCCCCAAAGGGGCGTACACAGATACGCAGTATTTT. Translating it yields CSARVPKGAYTDTQYF.

The CDR3 reads CASSDGFNTEAFF. Written as DNA, the CDR3 is TGTGCCAGCAGTGATGGATTCAACACTGAAGCTTTCTTT. The V and J genes are TRBV6-1 and TRBJ1-1, with unresolved D. The CDR3 consists of 13 residues. Trimming shortened V by 3 bases and J by 2 bases, and 7 bases separated the two germline ends. From germline, CDR1 is MNHNS and CDR2 SASEGT.

This chain joins TRBV7-8 and TRBJ2-3, with 9 bases fitting TRBD2. There are 17 residues in the CDR3. CDR1 and CDR2 (germline): SGHVS, FQNEAQ. J was trimmed by 4 bases and V by 3 bases; bases with no gene match: 11. The CDR3 sequence is CASSFKLGRGGPDTQYF. CDR3 DNA sequence: TGTGCCAGCAGCTTCAAGCTTGGGCGGGGGGGCCCAGATACGCAGTATTTT.

This clonotype was counted between two and nine times. The rearrangement links TRBV10-3 to TRBJ1-1; D is possibly TRBD1 (5 bases). The germline V gene encodes CDR1 ENHRY and CDR2 SYGVKD. The CDR3 is 14 amino acids. V was cut by 4 bases and J by 1 base, with 10 bases left in between. In DNA, the CDR3 is TGTGCCATCAGTGGGCAGGGCGAGAACACTGAAGCTTTCTTT. It codes for CAISGQGENTEAFF.

V and J are TRBV28 and TRBJ2-7; D gene unclear. The CDR3 has 12 amino acids. V dropped 7 bases and J dropped 1 base, with 8 bases sitting between them. In germline, CDR1 is MDHEN, CDR2 SYDVKM. CDR3 coding DNA: TGTGCCAGCATCGGTAGATCCTACGAGCAGTACTTC. Its protein product is CASIGRSYEQYF.

The V gene is TRBV7-2, the J gene TRBJ2-5; D ambiguous. With 1 base removed from V and 5 bases from J, the gap between germline ends came to 8 bases. The germline CDR1 and CDR2 sequences are SGHTA and FQGNSA. The CDR3 length is 13 residues. CDR3 loop: CASSLGLHETQYF. CDR3 DNA sequence: TGTGCCAGCAGCTTAGGTCTCCACGAGACCCAGTACTTC.

This chain links TRBV6-1 with TRBJ1-5; no reliable D call. Germline V gene lookup returns CDR1 MNHNS and CDR2 SASEGT. The CDR3 is 13 amino acids. V dropped 6 bases and J dropped 0 bases, with 6 bases sitting between them. The CDR3, as DNA: TGTGCCAGCAGGCCAGATAGCAATCAGCCCCAGCATTTT. It translates to CASRPDSNQPQHF.

In this sample, this clonotype turned up once. This chain connects TRBV5-1 to TRBJ1-1; TRBD1 aligns across 10 bases. Germline V gene lookup returns CDR1 SGHRS and CDR2 YFSETQ. After removal of 1 base from V and 5 bases from J, the junction contained 5 bases not matched to a gene. The CDR3 is made up of 15 amino acids. The CDR3 coding sequence is TGCGCCAGCAGCTTGATACCGGGACAGGGGACTGAAGCTTTCTTT. Its translation is CASSLIPGQGTEAFF.

This clonotype has a handful of counts. The V gene is TRBV9, the J gene TRBJ1-1, with a weak D call TRBD1 (5 bases). V was clipped by 0 bases and J by 4 bases, with 7 bases between them. From germline, CDR1 is SGDLS and CDR2 YYNGEE. The CDR3 has 13 amino acids. CDR3 nucleotide sequence: TGTGCCAGCAGCGTAGCTGGGGCCACTGAAGCTTTCTTT. This sequence encodes CASSVAGATEAFF.

The V gene is TRBV7-2, the J gene TRBJ1-1; D ambiguous. CDR3 length equals 15 residues. Germline-derived CDR1 and CDR2 are SGHTA and FQGNSA. The V and J ends lost 5 bases and 4 bases respectively, with 17 bases between them. The CDR3 sequence: CASSPQIGRSTEAFF. The DNA of the CDR3 is TGTGCCAGCAGCCCGCAGATTGGAAGGAGCACTGAAGCTTTCTTT. The full variable domain, rest sourced from reference TRBV7-2 and TRBJ1-1, is GAGVSQSPSNKVTEKGKDVELRCDPISGHTALYWYRQSLGQGLEFLIYFQGNSAPDKSGLPSDRFSAERTGGSVSTLTIQRTQQEDSAVYLCASSPQIGRSTEAFFGQGTRLTVV.

This clonotype turned up a few times. The genes are TRBV29-1 and TRBJ1-2; possibly TRBD1 for D (6 bases). This CDR3 contains 12 residues. Germline values: CDR1 SQVTM, CDR2 ANQGSEA. Between the trimmed V and J ends, which lost 7 bases and 12 bases, there was a span of 21 bases. The CDR3 DNA follows: TGCAGCGCCGGGGGGTCGGGGGCATACAACACCTTC. It translates to CSAGGSGAYNTF.

This chain joins TRBV5-6 and TRBJ2-3; D gene uncertain. This CDR3 contains 13 residues. V gave up 1 base and J gave up 5 bases, with 8 bases separating them. Per germline, CDR1 SGHDT and CDR2 YYEEEE. CDR3 sequence: CASSLKGLDTQYF. The CDR3, as DNA: TGTGCCAGCAGCTTGAAGGGATTAGATACGCAGTATTTT.

The V call is TRBV27, the J call TRBJ2-3; 10 bases map to TRBD1. Germline trimming cut 6 bases from V and 1 base from J; bases unmatched to any gene: 4. Germline CDR1 MNHEY, CDR2 SMNVEV (reference sequence). The CDR3 runs to 15 residues. CDR3 nucleotides: TGTGCCAGCAGCCTGGGACAGGGGCGCACAGATACGCAGTATTTT. This encodes CASSLGQGRTDTQYF.

This clonotype is deemed medium-sized. The V call is TRBV6-1, the J call TRBJ1-1; D remains ambiguous. Deletions cut 5 bases from V and 1 base from J, with 5 bases between. Germline V gene lookup returns CDR1 MNHNS and CDR2 SASEGT. This CDR3 is built from 12 residues. CDR3 in amino acids: CASSRQNTEAFF. The CDR3 region has the DNA TGTGCCAGCAGTCGACAGAACACTGAAGCTTTCTTT.

The CDR3 spells CASSPRDRPNGANVLTF. The CDR3 bases are TGTGCCAGCAGCCCCCGGGACAGGCCCAACGGGGCCAACGTCCTGACTTTC. The genes are TRBV11-2 and TRBJ2-6; 8 nucleotides line up with TRBD1. This CDR3 region has 17 residues. The germline V gene encodes CDR1 SGHAT and CDR2 FQNNGV. Germline trimming cut 5 bases from V and 4 bases from J; bases unmatched to any gene: 10.

The chain combines TRBV7-6 with TRBJ2-3, with TRBD2 identical over 12 bases. Germline V gene sequence: CDR1 SGHVS, CDR2 FNYEAQ. This CDR3 has 21 amino acids. V lost 5 bases to trimming and J lost 0 bases; unmatched junction nucleotides: 18. The CDR3 DNA sequence: TGTGCCAGCAGCACGAAATCCGGCCGGACTAGCGGGGAAATCAGCACAGATACGCAGTATTTT. This codes for CASSTKSGRTSGEISTDTQYF.

The V and J genes are TRBV20-1 and TRBJ2-1; D is unresolved. V lost 0 bases and J lost 5, with 14 bases in between. CDR1 and CDR2 from the germline V gene are DFQATT and SNEGSKA (reference sequence). CDR3 length: 15 amino acids. The CDR3 nucleotides read TGCAGTGCTAGAGAACGGACCAGGAATCACAATGAGCAGTTCTTC. The encoded protein is CSARERTRNHNEQFF.

The chain links TRBV5-4 to TRBJ2-3; D not certain. CDR1 is SGHNT, CDR2 YYREEE, per germline (reference sequence). With 4 bases removed from V and 0 bases from J, the gap between germline ends came to 12 bases. The CDR3 has 15 amino acids. The DNA for the CDR3 is TGTGCCAGCAGCCGCAGGACCTCTAGCACAGATACGCAGTATTTT. Residues: CASSRRTSSTDTQYF.